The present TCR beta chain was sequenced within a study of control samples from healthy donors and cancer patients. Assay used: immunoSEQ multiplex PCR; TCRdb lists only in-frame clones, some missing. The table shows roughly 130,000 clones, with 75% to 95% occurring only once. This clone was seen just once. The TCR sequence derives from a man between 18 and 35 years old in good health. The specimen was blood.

The CDR3 sequence is CASSQEIRYNEQFF. CDR3 nucleotide sequence: TGTGCCAGCAGCCAAGAGATTAGATACAATGAGCAGTTCTTC. This sequence joins TRBV3-1 (or the pseudogene TRBV3-2) and TRBJ2-1, with D hard to call. The CDR3 sequence is 14 residues long. Trimming removed 0 bases from V and 4 bases from J, with 7 bases in between. The germline gives CDR1 LGHDT, CDR2 YNNKEL (reference sequence).